The sequence of this T cell receptor beta chain was determined in a study of shared clonotypes between healthy human individuals. Study summary: There were three CD4 naive, three CD4 memory, two CD8 naive and one CD8 memory plates per donor.

Study conclusions and caveats: Clonotype sharing among the donors was expected to vary with sequencing depth.

The V gene end was trimmed by 4 bases and the J gene end by 4 bases; junction bases not matched to a gene: 13. CDR3 size: 16 residues. CDR1 and CDR2 (germline): SGHRS, YFSETQ. Tens of thousands of T cell genomes (about 0.2 ug DNA) went into each sorted-subset replicate. Assay used: immunoSEQ multiplex PCR; TCRdb lists only in-frame clones, some missing. The top ten hold 15% to 20% of the sample, which has hundreds of thousands of clones, more than 75% seen once. In its sample, this clone was seen once. Its antigen is still unknown. The rearrangement joins TRBV5-1 to TRBJ2-7, with 8 bases lining up with TRBD2. This sequence originates from a man younger than 35 in good health. Sequenced sample: memory CD8+ T cells sorted from blood. Subset noted: CD45RO+ cells pooled with CCR7-negative TemRA cells. In nucleotides, the CDR3 is TGCGCCAGCAGCCGGTGGCCTGGACTAGCCAAGTACGAGCAGTACTTC. Its protein is CASSRWPGLAKYEQYF.